Shown below are 20 T cell receptor beta chains from a single sample sequenced in a study of beta chain features in type 1 diabetes. Reverse transcribing all isolated RNA meant expressed TCRB transcripts were sequenced. Data came from immunoSEQ multiplex PCR; TCRdb stores just in-frame clones and leaves some out. Counted here are 860,000 or so clones, roughly 17% occurring once; the ten biggest clones make up 0.02% to 0.025%. Sequencing was carried out using naive CD4+ T cells from blood. Every receptor here comes from a woman aged 18 to 35 in good health.

This clone was recorded a few times. The chain has TRBV18 and TRBJ2-1, with 11 nucleotides matching TRBD2. Germline trimming cut 3 bases from V and 7 bases from J; bases unmatched to any gene: 5. The CDR3 contains 15 residues. The germline V gene has CDR1 KGHSH and CDR2 LQKENI. This CDR3 is CASSPRLAGSNEQFF. The CDR3 region has the DNA TGTGCCAGCTCACCTCGACTAGCGGGGAGTAATGAGCAGTTCTTC.

This clone came up a few times. This chain connects TRBV18 to TRBJ2-5; D may be TRBD1 (7 bases). Trimming shortened V by 3 bases and J by 0 bases, and 11 bases separated the two germline ends. This CDR3 comprises 15 residues. Looked up from germline, CDR1 is KGHSH and CDR2 is LQKENI. CDR3: CASSPRDSDQETQYF. The DNA for the CDR3 is TGTGCCAGCTCACCGCGGGACAGCGACCAAGAGACCCAGTACTTC.

This clone was seen a handful of times. The chain has TRBV29-1 and TRBJ1-2, with D tentatively TRBD1 (6 bases). The CDR3 contains 13 residues. CDR1 and CDR2 (germline): SQVTM, ANQGSEA. V was trimmed by 2 bases and J by 2 bases, leaving 9 bases between them. In DNA form, the CDR3 reads TGCAGCGTTGAATTGGACAGAAACTATGGCTACACCTTC. Its protein is CSVELDRNYGYTF.

The V gene is TRBV11-2, the J gene TRBJ1-2; TRBD1 agrees at 8 bases. With 4 bases clipped from V and 3 bases from J, the junction kept 10 bases outside the gene matches. The CDR3 extends over 16 amino acids. Germline V gene data show CDR1 as SGHAT and CDR2 as FQNNGV. CDR3 protein: CASSSPQDRADYGYTF. For the CDR3, the DNA is TGTGCCAGCAGCTCTCCGCAGGACAGGGCGGACTATGGCTACACCTTC.

The chain employs TRBV7-9 and TRBJ1-2; 7 bases map to TRBD1. V shed 6 bases, J shed 2 bases, and the junction held 3 bases outside the gene matches. CDR3 length: 13 residues. The V gene's germline CDR1 is SEHNR and CDR2 FQNEAQ (reference sequence). This CDR3 is CASRTTGNYGYTF. The CDR3 region has the DNA TGTGCCAGCAGAACGACAGGGAACTATGGCTACACCTTC. The variable domain in full, completed from reference TRBV7-9 and TRBJ1-2, reads DTGVSQNPRHKITKRGQNVTFRCDPISEHNRLYWYRQTLGQGPEFLTYFQNEAQLEKSRLLSDRFSAERPKGSFSTLEIQRTEQGDSAMYLCASRTTGNYGYTFGSGTRLTVV.

This chain connects TRBV28 to TRBJ2-5, with 9 bases that match TRBD1. CDR1 and CDR2 from the germline V gene are MDHEN and SYDVKM. The V gene end was trimmed by 7 bases and the J gene end by 3 bases; junction bases not matched to a gene: 3. The length of the CDR3 is 13 residues. The CDR3 DNA is TGTGCCAGCATTACAGGGGGCAAAGAGACCCAGTACTTC. Encoded protein: CASITGGKETQYF.

This clone was observed a few times. V usage is TRBV4-2 and J usage is TRBJ1-3; no definite D call. In germline, CDR1 is LGHNA, CDR2 YNFKEQ. Trimming cost V 0 bases and J 0 bases, with 12 bases left between them. The CDR3 contains 17 residues. The CDR3 coding sequence is TGTGCCAGCAGCCAAGATCTATATACAGACTCTGGAAACACCATATATTTT. It yields the protein CASSQDLYTDSGNTIYF.

The V and J genes are TRBV5-1 and TRBJ2-5; possibly TRBD2 for D (6 bases). The V gene lost 0 bases and the J gene lost 1 base, with 16 bases spanning the gap. The CDR3 sequence is 17 residues long. Germline V CDR1 and CDR2: SGHRS, YFSETQ. This CDR3 is CASSLEGRRGGQETQYF. The CDR3 nucleotides read TGCGCCAGCAGCTTGGAGGGCAGAAGGGGAGGCCAAGAGACCCAGTACTTC.

The genes are TRBV7-9 and TRBJ1-2; the D gene is possibly TRBD1 (5 bases). The germline V gene encodes CDR1 SEHNR and CDR2 FQNEAQ (reference sequence). The CDR3 is 15 residues long. Trimming shortened V by 5 bases and J by 8 bases, and 21 bases separated the two germline ends. The CDR3 sequence: CASSLIGGSLYGYTF. The CDR3 region has the DNA TGTGCCAGCAGCCTAATTGGGGGGTCGCTCTACGGCTACACCTTC.

This chain joins TRBV4-2 and TRBJ1-5; D gene ambiguous. The CDR3 is 13 residues long. Germline V gene data show CDR1 as LGHNA and CDR2 as YNFKEQ. Trimming removed 5 bases from V and 7 bases from J, with 12 bases in between. The CDR3 protein is CASSLDLGQPQHF. CDR3 sequence (DNA): TGTGCCAGCAGCTTGGACCTGGGACAGCCCCAGCATTTT.

This clone was seen a few times. This chain uses TRBV4-3 with TRBJ2-3; 15 bases fit TRBD2. The germline gives CDR1 LGHNA, CDR2 YSLEER. J lost 6 bases, V lost 1 base, and 2 bases had no gene match. The CDR3 totals 16 residues. The CDR3 region is CASSQGGTSGRDTQYF. The CDR3 nucleotides are TGCGCCAGCAGCCAAGGAGGGACTAGCGGGAGGGATACGCAGTATTTT.

The rearrangement uses TRBV7-3 and TRBJ2-2; 11 bases line up with TRBD2. Germline assignment: CDR1 SGHTA and CDR2 FQGTGA. Trimming cost V 2 bases and J 6 bases; bases outside gene matches: 17. The CDR3 has 20 residues. DNA of the CDR3: TGTGCCAGCAGCTTATTCACCCACGACCCGACTAGCGGGACGGCCGGGGAGCTGTTTTTT. Translation: CASSLFTHDPTSGTAGELFF.

The table lists this clone with a few counts. This sequence joins TRBV7-3 and TRBJ2-1; TRBD2 matches 7 bases. Germline CDR1 and CDR2: SGHTA and FQGTGA. Losses at the gene ends were 0 bases for V and 4 bases for J; bases not matched to a gene: 9. The CDR3 length is 17 residues. CDR3 sequence reads: CASSLTLTSEAYNEQFF. The CDR3 bases are TGTGCCAGCAGCTTAACGCTTACTAGCGAAGCGTACAATGAGCAGTTCTTC.

This clone was detected a few times. In DNA form, the CDR3 reads TGTGCCAGCAGCGTGAATTACAATGAGCAGTTCTTC. As protein: CASSVNYNEQFF. The chain joins TRBV5-6 to TRBJ2-1; no clear D gene. V shed 4 bases and J shed 4 bases, with 6 bases lying between them. This CDR3 is 12 amino acids long. The germline gives CDR1 SGHDT, CDR2 YYEEEE.

In its sample, this clone was seen once. V gene TRBV28 combines with J gene TRBJ2-1; D perhaps matches TRBD1 (5 bases). Germline V CDR1 and CDR2: MDHEN, SYDVKM. The CDR3 extends over 15 amino acids. Deletions cut 2 bases from V and 6 bases from J, with 14 bases between. This chain's CDR3 is CASSLTGTWGNEQFF. Here the CDR3 DNA reads TGTGCCAGCAGTTTAACAGGCACTTGGGGCAATGAGCAGTTCTTC.

This clone was seen a few times. This rearrangement joins TRBV7-9 to TRBJ2-6, with D maybe TRBD1 (6 bases). Germline-derived CDR1 and CDR2 are SEHNR and FQNEAQ (reference sequence). V was pared by 5 bases and J by 2 bases, with 19 bases between. The CDR3 consists of 18 residues. This CDR3 is CASSQSVNRVTGANVLTF. For the CDR3, the DNA is TGTGCCAGCAGCCAATCCGTCAACAGGGTGACTGGGGCCAACGTCCTGACTTTC.

V and J are TRBV4-1 and TRBJ2-3, with D uncertain. V was trimmed by 2 bases and J by 3 bases, leaving 15 bases between them. The germline V gene encodes CDR1 MGHRA and CDR2 YSYEKL. The CDR3 has 16 amino acids. The CDR3 DNA sequence: TGCGCCAGCAGCCAACAACGTGGGGTGGTTACAGATACGCAGTATTTT. Translated: CASSQQRGVVTDTQYF.

As DNA, the CDR3 is TGTGCCAGCAGCTTAGTTTTAGCTAGCGGGGGAGAGCAGTACTTC. Its protein product is CASSLVLASGGEQYF. The rearrangement uses TRBV7-2 and TRBJ2-7; TRBD2 agrees at 10 bases. The CDR3 extends over 15 amino acids. Germline lookup yields CDR1 SGHTA and CDR2 FQGNSA. With 1 base clipped from V and 7 bases from J, the junction kept 7 bases outside the gene matches.

This clone was seen a handful of times. The V call is TRBV11-2, the J call TRBJ2-7; 9 bases fit TRBD2. Germline-derived CDR1 and CDR2 are SGHAT and FQNNGV. V trimming: 6 bases; J trimming: 3 bases; junction bases outside the gene matches: 12. The CDR3 contains 16 residues. CDR3 residues: CASSSLLLAGNYEQYF. CDR3 nucleotides: TGTGCCAGCAGTTCTCTCCTACTAGCGGGCAACTACGAGCAGTACTTC.

On this clone itself: Relative to the germline gene, one junction end is altered; a read error may explain this. This sequence joins TRBV6-5 and TRBJ2-1; D unresolved. CDR1 and CDR2 from the germline V gene are MNHEY and SVGAGI. The CDR3 has 11 residues. The CDR3 spells CASRYSYEQFF. The CDR3 DNA follows: TGTGCCAGCAGGTACTCGTATGAGCAGTTCTTC.